A selection of T cell receptor beta chains follows, all from one sample in a study of blood T cell repertoires in COVID-19. This table comes from immunoSEQ multiplex PCR, and its TCRdb copy is limited to in-frame clones, with some not included. Altogether about 300,000 clones are present, around 83% being singletons, with the ten largest covering roughly 1.1%. Sequencing used peripheral blood. The origin of the receptors is a woman in her forties or fifties with acute or convalescent COVID-19. CDR3s include the opening cysteine and the closing phenylalanine or tryptophan. A D gene is named only where the DNA matches it firmly. Clone size is not always given. Where it is, it says once, few, many or a class for expanded clones.

CDR3aa: CASSLVPSARQDTQYF
CDR3nt: TGTGCCAGCAGCTTAGTACCTAGCGCGAGGCAGGATACGCAGTATTTT
v_gene: TRBV7-8
abundance: NA
d_gene: NA
j_gene: TRBJ2-3

CDR3aa: CASSSRGQGSGNTIYF
CDR3nt: TGTGCCAGCAGCTCCCGAGGTCAGGGCTCTGGAAACACCATATATTTT
v_gene: TRBV5-4
abundance: NA
d_gene: NA
j_gene: TRBJ1-3

CDR3aa: CASSFSQMGGGGYTF
CDR3nt: TGCGCCAGCAGCTTTAGCCAGATGGGCGGAGGAGGCTACACCTTC
v_gene: TRBV5-1
abundance: once
d_gene: NA
j_gene: TRBJ1-2

CDR3aa: CASSEGTLSNQPQHF
CDR3nt: TGTGCCAGCAGTGAAGGGACACTTAGCAATCAGCCCCAGCATTTT
v_gene: TRBV2
abundance: NA
d_gene: NA
j_gene: TRBJ1-5

CDR3aa: CASSSDSPYEQYF
CDR3nt: TGTGCCAGCAGCTCGGACAGCCCCTACGAGCAGTACTTC
v_gene: TRBV2
abundance: NA
d_gene: NA
j_gene: TRBJ2-7

CDR3aa: CASSLTGNAPEAFF
CDR3nt: TGTGCCAGCAGTTTAACCGGGAACGCACCTGAAGCTTTCTTT
v_gene: TRBV27
abundance: NA
d_gene: NA
j_gene: TRBJ1-1

CDR3aa: CASSPPRGGDTEAFF
CDR3nt: TGCGCCAGCAGCCCCCCCCGGGGGGGGGACACTGAAGCTTTCTTT
v_gene: TRBV5-1
abundance: NA
d_gene: NA
j_gene: TRBJ1-1

CDR3aa: CASSHAGTGGSHGYTF
CDR3nt: TGTGCCAGCTCACACGCCGGGACAGGGGGTAGTCATGGCTACACCTTC
v_gene: TRBV18
abundance: NA
d_gene: TRBD1
j_gene: TRBJ1-2

CDR3aa: CASSSIRGSTIYF
CDR3nt: TGTGCCAGCAGCTCTATAAGGGGAAGCACCATATATTTT
v_gene: TRBV27
abundance: NA
d_gene: NA
j_gene: TRBJ1-3

CDR3aa: CASSSTTTGTGRGNGELFF
CDR3nt: TGTGCCAGCAGCAGCACCACAACCGGGACAGGGAGAGGCAACGGGGAGCTGTTTTTT
v_gene: TRBV7-6
abundance: NA
d_gene: TRBD1
j_gene: TRBJ2-2

CDR3aa: CASSEQRAGEQFF
CDR3nt: TGTGCCAGCAGTGAGCAGCGGGCGGGTGAGCAGTTCTTC
v_gene: TRBV6-4
abundance: NA
d_gene: NA
j_gene: TRBJ2-1

CDR3aa: CASSLGGTSGSFPHNEQFF
CDR3nt: TGTGCCAGCAGCTTAGGTGGGACTAGCGGGAGCTTCCCCCACAATGAGCAGTTCTTC
v_gene: TRBV11-3
abundance: NA
d_gene: TRBD2
j_gene: TRBJ2-1

CDR3aa: CAWSVISVRGYTF
CDR3nt: TGTGCCTGGAGTGTAATCTCGGTGAGGGGCTACACCTTC
v_gene: TRBV30
abundance: NA
d_gene: NA
j_gene: TRBJ1-2

CDR3aa: CASSLSGIQGEQFF
CDR3nt: TGTGCCAGCAGCCTTAGCGGGATTCAGGGTGAGCAGTTCTTC
v_gene: TRBV14
abundance: NA
d_gene: TRBD2
j_gene: TRBJ2-1

CDR3aa: CASSRTSSADTQYF
CDR3nt: TGTGCCAGCAGCCGGACTAGTTCGGCAGATACGCAGTATTTT
v_gene: TRBV16
abundance: NA
d_gene: TRBD2
j_gene: TRBJ2-3

CDR3aa: CASSPPQLAKNIQYF
CDR3nt: TGTGCCAGCAGCCCCCCACAGCTAGCCAAAAACATTCAGTACTTC
v_gene: TRBV5-8
abundance: NA
d_gene: NA
j_gene: TRBJ2-4

CDR3aa: CASSQEWGVRTDTQYF
CDR3nt: TGTGCCAGCAGCCAAGAATGGGGGGTTCGCACAGATACGCAGTATTTT
v_gene: TRBV3-1/TRBV3-2
abundance: NA
d_gene: NA
j_gene: TRBJ2-3

CDR3aa: CASIPQGSRNYGYTF
CDR3nt: TGTGCCAGCATTCCCCAGGGGAGTAGGAACTATGGCTACACCTTC
v_gene: TRBV2
abundance: NA
d_gene: NA
j_gene: TRBJ1-2

CDR3aa: CASSLTASGDTDTQYF
CDR3nt: TGTGCCAGCAGCTTAACGGCTAGCGGGGACACAGATACGCAGTATTTT
v_gene: TRBV7-2
abundance: NA
d_gene: TRBD2
j_gene: TRBJ2-3